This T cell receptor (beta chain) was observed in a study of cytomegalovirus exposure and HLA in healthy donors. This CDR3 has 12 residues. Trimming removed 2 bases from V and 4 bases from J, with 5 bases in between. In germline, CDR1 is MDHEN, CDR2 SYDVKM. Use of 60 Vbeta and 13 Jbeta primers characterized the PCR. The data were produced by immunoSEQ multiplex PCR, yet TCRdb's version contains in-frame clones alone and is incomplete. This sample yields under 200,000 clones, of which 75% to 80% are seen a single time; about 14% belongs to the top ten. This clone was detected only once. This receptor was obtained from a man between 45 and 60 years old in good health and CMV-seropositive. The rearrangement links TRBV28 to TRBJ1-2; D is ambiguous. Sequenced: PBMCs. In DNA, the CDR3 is TGTGCCAGCAGTTTAGGAGGCTATGGCTACACCTTC. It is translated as CASSLGGYGYTF.